These 2 T cell receptor beta chains came from one sample sequenced in a study of T cells in Graves' hyperthyroidism and ophthalmopathy. TCR beta CDR3 sequences were amplified from RNA transcripts. Researchers ran a first-round RT-PCR on the TCR CDR3 using the HTBI primer set. Each CDR3 protein is one row after TCRdb ran MiXCR on the multiplex PCR reads. The sample contains fewer than 350,000 distinct CDR3 sequences, 21% of which appear only once. The source material was blood. Receptors were obtained from a woman aged 45-60 years with Graves' hyperthyroidism.

This clonotype was recorded many times. This chain links TRBV12-3 or TRBV12-4 with TRBJ2-7; TRBD2 matches 11 bases. Trimming removed 1 base from V and 7 bases from J; junction bases left unmatched: 6. The CDR3 contains 15 residues. The CDR3 region has the DNA TGTGCCAGCAGTTTAGAACTAGCGGGGGCGCGGGAGCAGTACTTC. Encoded protein: CASSLELAGAREQYF.

This clonotype was observed at least ten times. The rearrangement links TRBV18 to TRBJ2-1; D unresolved. The CDR3 covers 14 residues. V was shortened by 4 bases and J by 3 bases, with 10 bases between the two germline ends. Germline loops: CDR1 KGHSH, CDR2 LQKENI. The CDR3 nucleotides read TGTGCCAGCTCACTTACGCGACTCTACAATGAGCAGTTCTTC. It codes for CASSLTRLYNEQFF.